This record covers a single T cell receptor (beta chain). Its antigen is currently not known. Per-nucleotide qualities are absent, and no much larger clonotype sits a single base away. Graves' hyperthyroidism was defined as stable when no progression to ophthalmopathy occurred over 18 months of follow-up. Hyperthyroidism patients were newly diagnosed, with disease duration under 2 months, and aged 18 to 65 years. Patients with uncontrolled infections, other autoimmune diseases, pregnancy or lactation were excluded. Diagnoses relied on clinical symptoms, serum thyroxine and TRAb, thyroid ultrasound and orbital computed tomography. Total RNA was extracted using Trizol reagent, and RNA quality was assessed on an Agilent 2100 Bioanalyzer. Amplification of TCR beta CDR3 regions was carried out from RNA transcripts. For the first round of RT-PCR on the TCR CDR3, the HTBI primer set was used together with the Qiagen OneStep RT-PCR kit. Libraries were constructed in a second round of multiplex PCR, after which size selection and purification were performed. Sequencing of the libraries was done on an Illumina HiSeq2000 using paired-end 100 bp reads. Per the source publication's procedure: Raw data were processed with SOAPnuke, discarding reads with adapters, uncalled bases, mean Phred below 15, or no exact constant-primer or identifier match. COPE v1.2.5 was used to merge the high-quality paired reads, and each unique nucleotide sequence was defined as a clonotype. MiTCR v1.1 was used to align clonotypes to the IMGT TRBV, TRBD and TRBJ reference segments. The analysis included only V-J combinations with a frequency above 0.0001, which together covered around 99% of the repertoires. The TCS score was defined as F50 (clonal expansion) divided by E x V (chaos), with BLOSUM62-based TCRdist calculated between CDR3 peptides within each V-J. Welch's t-statistics and random forest reduced 450 to 600 V-J features to 10 to 15, which were used in a naive Bayes classifier (R e1071). The similarity between thyroid and blood repertoires was quantified using the Morisita-Horn index. TCRdb itself trimmed the public reads at Q25 with fastp, ran MiXCR and retained productive beta chains. Rows matching on CDR3 protein sequence are summarized as one entry with the most common DNA and genes. For this entry, the V and J calls and clone size follow TCRdb and not the study's own pipeline. A total of 530,000 or so distinct CDR3 sequences appear in this sample, around 45% of them only once. Roughly 7.7% of the sample is in the top ten clones.

These data belong to a study of T cells in Graves' hyperthyroidism and ophthalmopathy (dated by TCRdb to about 2019). In terms of the full investigation: To identify distinguishing TCR V-J signatures, a discovery cohort of about 100 patients was used, comprising 40 to 45 with Graves' ophthalmopathy and some 60 with stable Graves' hyperthyroidism. For training and testing, the 100 or so patients in the discovery cohort were randomly divided in a 7:3 ratio. Prospective prediction of ophthalmopathy was tested in an independent validation cohort consisting of some 19 hyperthyroidism patients and 15 to 17 patients who later progressed to ophthalmopathy. In addition, the study compared T-cell repertoires in thyroid tissue and in blood from a handful of Graves' hyperthyroidism patients. According to the paper, TCR Vbeta CDR3 sequencing was carried out on some 140 peripheral blood samples, which came from fewer than 50 ophthalmopathy, about 75 hyperthyroidism and roughly 17 progressor patients. Following sampling, methimazole starting at 30 mg daily was given to hyperthyroidism patients, and high-dose intravenous methylprednisolone was given to ophthalmopathy patients.

Overall study outcomes, separate from this receptor: In validation, progression to ophthalmopathy was predicted by the model with 65% to 71% sensitivity and 72% to 85% specificity, a median of around 5.9 months before onset. No statistical method was used to fix the sample size in advance, and group allocation was not hidden from the investigators. Ophthalmopathy was separated from stable hyperthyroidism by a 13 V-J signature model, with around 88% sensitivity and roughly 81% specificity obtained in cross-validation and 80%/75% obtained in testing. Blood samples also contained most of the expanded thyroid clonotypes (frequency above 0.001), which suggests that blood repertoires may reflect thyroid immune responses.

From cysteine to phenylalanine, the CDR3 is 14 amino acids long. Here the CDR3 DNA is all that survives: 42 bases in frame from base 1. CDR1 and CDR2, looked up from the germline V gene, are SGHTA and FQGNSA. V trim: 5 bases; J trim: 5 bases; unmatched bases: 7. The source material was peripheral blood or thyroid tissue (not recorded which). The rearranged segments are TRBV7-2 and TRBJ2-7; the central 9 bases match TRBD1. This TCR was recovered from a woman younger than 30 with Graves' hyperthyroidism. In nucleotides, the sequence is TGTGCCAGCAGCCGAAAGGGACAGGGCCACGAGCAGTACTTC. Translation gives CASSRKGQGHEQYF.